The 6 T cell receptor beta chains given below trace back to one sample, sequenced in a study of cytomegalovirus exposure and HLA in healthy donors. Researchers ran the PCR with 60 Vbeta and 13 Jbeta primers. Assay: immunoSEQ multiplex PCR; the TCRdb copy retains only in-frame clones and omits some. Of about 140,000 clones listed, about 78% were seen once; the top ten hold nearly 7%. The sample comprised PBMCs. The receptors here all came from a man between 40 and 49 years old in good health and CMV-seropositive.

V usage is TRBV9 and J usage is TRBJ1-2; 8 bases are shared with TRBD1. V shed 4 bases, J shed 4 bases, and the junction held 6 bases outside the gene matches. The germline V gene has CDR1 SGDLS and CDR2 YYNGEE. The CDR3 sequence is 14 residues long. The CDR3 sequence: CASSYDRGTYGYTF. The CDR3 nucleotides read TGTGCCAGCAGCTACGACAGGGGAACCTATGGCTACACCTTC. Looking up the rest from reference TRBV9 and TRBJ1-2 gives the full variable domain: DSGVTQTPKHLITATGQRVTLRCSPRSGDLSVYWYQQSLDQGLQFLIQYYNGEERAKGNILERFSAQQFPDLHSELNLSSLELGDSALYFCASSYDRGTYGYTFGSGTRLTVV.

In this sample, this clone turned up once. The genes are TRBV10-1 and TRBJ2-7; 8 bases are a match to TRBD1. CDR3 length equals 14 residues. Germline values: CDR1 WNHNN, CDR2 SYGVQD (reference sequence). V lost 2 bases, J lost 3 bases, and 3 bases stayed unmatched. For the CDR3, the DNA is TGCGCCAGCAGTGAGACAGGGGGAAGCTACGAGCAGTACTTC. This codes for CASSETGGSYEQYF.

This sequence joins TRBV27 and TRBJ1-1; D ambiguous. Per the germline V gene, CDR1 is MNHEY and CDR2 is SMNVEV (reference sequence). The CDR3 runs 14 residues. Trimming took 9 bases from V and 2 from J, leaving 16 bases between them. CDR3 residues: CASASRRNNTEAFF. The CDR3 coding sequence is TGTGCCAGTGCCTCACGGAGGAACAACACTGAAGCTTTCTTT.

The rearrangement joins TRBV2 to TRBJ2-4, with TRBD2 matching 9 bases. The germline V gene has CDR1 SNHLY and CDR2 FYNNEI. CDR3 length: 14 residues. V shed 7 bases and J 7 bases; nucleotides not matched to a gene: 8. The CDR3 is CASNLGLAGNIQYF. The CDR3 coding sequence is TGTGCCAGCAACTTGGGACTAGCAGGGAACATTCAGTACTTC. Drawing the rest from reference TRBV2 and TRBJ2-4, the complete variable domain is EPEVTQTPSHQVTQMGQEVILRCVPISNHLYFYWYRQILGQKVEFLVSFYNNEISEKSEIFDDQFSVERPDGSNFTLKIRSTKLEDSAMYFCASNLGLAGNIQYFGAGTRLSVL.

The CDR3 bases are TGCGCCAGCAGCCAAGATGGGGCGGGGGCGACCTACGAGCAGTACTTC. As protein: CASSQDGAGATYEQYF. The V call is TRBV4-1, the J call TRBJ2-7, with D perhaps matching TRBD2 (7 bases). The CDR3 covers 16 residues. The V end lost 0 bases, the J end lost 2 bases, and 14 bases lay between the germline ends. Looked up from germline, CDR1 is MGHRA and CDR2 is YSYEKL.

The V and J genes are TRBV29-1 and TRBJ2-7, with 9 bases that match TRBD2. CDR1 and CDR2 from the germline V gene are SQVTM and ANQGSEA. J gave up 3 bases and V 4 bases, and 7 bases lay outside the gene matches. The CDR3 consists of 14 residues. This CDR3 is CSVVGSGSNYEQYF. The CDR3 DNA sequence: TGCAGCGTTGTGGGTAGCGGGAGCAACTACGAGCAGTACTTC.